The clone carrying this T cell receptor (beta chain) has at least ten counts. As yet, its antigen is unknown. Germline V gene lookup returns CDR1 GTSNPN and CDR2 SVGIG (reference sequence). CDR3 length equals 12 residues. V was cut by 0 bases and J by 6 bases, with 6 bases left in between. The study excluded patients with uncontrolled infection, other autoimmune disease, pregnancy or lactation. Thyroid ultrasound, orbital computed tomography, clinical symptoms, and serum thyroxine and TRAb underpinned diagnoses. The sample originates from a study of T cells in Graves' hyperthyroidism and ophthalmopathy. Overall study findings and caveats: Also found in blood were most expanded thyroid clonotypes above 0.001.

From RNA transcripts, TCR beta CDR3 regions were amplified. A set of HTBI primers served as the primers for a first-round RT-PCR of the TCR CDR3. TCRdb re-derived calls from the multiplex PCR reads in MiXCR, one entry per CDR3 protein. The top ten hold under 45% of the sample, which has 95,000 to 110,000 distinct CDR3 sequences, about 17% seen once. The receptor's source is a woman between 50 and 59 years old with Graves' hyperthyroidism. The genes are TRBV30 and TRBJ1-3; D gene uncertain. The sample consisted of blood. The CDR3 sequence: CAWSVRVNTIYF. As DNA, the CDR3 is TGTGCCTGGAGTGTACGAGTAAACACCATATATTTT.